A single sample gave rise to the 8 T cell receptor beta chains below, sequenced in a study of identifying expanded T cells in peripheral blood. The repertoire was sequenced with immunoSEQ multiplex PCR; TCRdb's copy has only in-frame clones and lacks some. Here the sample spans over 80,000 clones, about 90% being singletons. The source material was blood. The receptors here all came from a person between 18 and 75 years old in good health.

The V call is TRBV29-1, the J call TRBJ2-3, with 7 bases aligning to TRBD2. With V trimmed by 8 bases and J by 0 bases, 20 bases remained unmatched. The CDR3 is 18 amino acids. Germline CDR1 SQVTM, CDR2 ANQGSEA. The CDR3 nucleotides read TGCAGCATCCGCGGGGGTACCAAAAGCCGCACTAGCACAGATACGCAGTATTTT. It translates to CSIRGGTKSRTSTDTQYF.

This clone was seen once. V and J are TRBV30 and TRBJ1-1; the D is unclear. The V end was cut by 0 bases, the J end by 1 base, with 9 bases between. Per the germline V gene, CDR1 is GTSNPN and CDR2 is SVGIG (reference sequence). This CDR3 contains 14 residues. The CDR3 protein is CAWSVGNWNTEAFF. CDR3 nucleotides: TGTGCCTGGAGTGTAGGGAACTGGAACACTGAAGCTTTCTTT.

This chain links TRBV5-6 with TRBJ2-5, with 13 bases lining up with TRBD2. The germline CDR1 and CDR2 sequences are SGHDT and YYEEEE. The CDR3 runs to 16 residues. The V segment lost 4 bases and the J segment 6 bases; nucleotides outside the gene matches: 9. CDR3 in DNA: TGTGCCAGCAGCATGACTAGCGGGGGGCTCCAGAAGACCCAGTACTTC. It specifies CASSMTSGGLQKTQYF.

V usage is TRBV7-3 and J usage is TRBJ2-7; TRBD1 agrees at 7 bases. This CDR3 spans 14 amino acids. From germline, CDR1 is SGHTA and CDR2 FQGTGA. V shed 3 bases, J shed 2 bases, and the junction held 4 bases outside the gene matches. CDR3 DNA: TGTGCCAGCAGCTTCGCACAGGGGCCCTACGAGCAGTACTTC. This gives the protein CASSFAQGPYEQYF.

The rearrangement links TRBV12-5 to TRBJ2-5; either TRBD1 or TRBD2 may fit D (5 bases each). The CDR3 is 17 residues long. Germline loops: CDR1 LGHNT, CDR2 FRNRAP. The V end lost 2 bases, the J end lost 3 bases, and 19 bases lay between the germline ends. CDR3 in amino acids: CASGLPPRRGDEETQYF. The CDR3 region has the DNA TGTGCTAGTGGTTTGCCCCCCCGGAGAGGGGATGAAGAGACCCAGTACTTC.

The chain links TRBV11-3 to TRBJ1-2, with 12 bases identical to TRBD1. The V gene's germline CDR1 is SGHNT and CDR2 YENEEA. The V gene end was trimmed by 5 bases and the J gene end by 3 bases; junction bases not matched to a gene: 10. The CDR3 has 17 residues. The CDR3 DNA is TGTGCCAGCAGCAATACCGGGACAGGGGGCGCTTACTATGGCTACACCTTC. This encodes CASSNTGTGGAYYGYTF. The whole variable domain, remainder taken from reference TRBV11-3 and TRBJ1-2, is EAGVVQSPRYKIIEKKQPVAFWCNPISGHNTLYWYLQNLGQGPELLIRYENEEAVDDSQLPKDRFSAERLKGVDSTLKIQPAELGDSAVYLCASSNTGTGGAYYGYTFGSGTRLTVV.

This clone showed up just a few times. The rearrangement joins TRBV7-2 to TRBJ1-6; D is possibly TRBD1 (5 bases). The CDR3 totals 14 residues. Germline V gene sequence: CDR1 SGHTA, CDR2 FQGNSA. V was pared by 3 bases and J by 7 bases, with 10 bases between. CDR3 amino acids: CASSFGGWNSPLHF. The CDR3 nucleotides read TGTGCCAGCAGCTTTGGGGGGTGGAATTCACCCCTCCACTTT.

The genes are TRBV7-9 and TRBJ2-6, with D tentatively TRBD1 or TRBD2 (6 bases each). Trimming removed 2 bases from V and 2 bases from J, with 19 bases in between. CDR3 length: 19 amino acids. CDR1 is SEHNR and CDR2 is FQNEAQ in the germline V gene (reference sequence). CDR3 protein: CASSLKVNREVAGANVLTF. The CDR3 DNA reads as TGTGCCAGCAGCTTAAAAGTCAACAGGGAGGTCGCTGGGGCCAACGTCCTGACTTTC. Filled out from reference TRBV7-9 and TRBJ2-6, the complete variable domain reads DTGVSQNPRHKITKRGQNVTFRCDPISEHNRLYWYRQTLGQGPEFLTYFQNEAQLEKSRLLSDRFSAERPKGSFSTLEIQRTEQGDSAMYLCASSLKVNREVAGANVLTFGAGSRLTVL.